This T cell receptor (beta chain) was found in a study of Graves' ophthalmopathy and Graves' hyperthyroidism. Turning to the study itself: The authors collected peripheral blood at initial diagnosis, before any treatment.

Amplifying from RNA transcripts, the study obtained TCR beta CDR3 regions. Second-round multiplex PCR came after a first-round RT-PCR that employed HTBI primers. TCRdb re-called the multiplex PCR reads through MiXCR, storing one row per CDR3 protein. The sample lists under 200,000 distinct CDR3 sequences, 30% to 45% occurring once. There are 14 residues in the CDR3. Germline CDR1 and CDR2: MNHEY and SMNVEV (reference sequence). Trimming removed 7 bases from V and 6 bases from J, with 19 bases in between. Moderate-to-severe activity, with CAS ≥3, NOSPECS ≥4 and duration under 3 months, characterized the donors with ophthalmopathy. The PBMC fraction was derived from 10 ml of fresh peripheral blood.

V gene TRBV27 combines with J gene TRBJ2-7, with D tentatively TRBD1 (6 bases). This clonotype was obtained from a woman aged 40 to 50 with Graves' ophthalmopathy. Sequencing used peripheral blood. The CDR3 region is CASKCGQLNCEQYF. For the CDR3, the DNA is TGTGCCAGCAAGTGTGGACAGCTTAACTGCGAGCAGTACTTC.